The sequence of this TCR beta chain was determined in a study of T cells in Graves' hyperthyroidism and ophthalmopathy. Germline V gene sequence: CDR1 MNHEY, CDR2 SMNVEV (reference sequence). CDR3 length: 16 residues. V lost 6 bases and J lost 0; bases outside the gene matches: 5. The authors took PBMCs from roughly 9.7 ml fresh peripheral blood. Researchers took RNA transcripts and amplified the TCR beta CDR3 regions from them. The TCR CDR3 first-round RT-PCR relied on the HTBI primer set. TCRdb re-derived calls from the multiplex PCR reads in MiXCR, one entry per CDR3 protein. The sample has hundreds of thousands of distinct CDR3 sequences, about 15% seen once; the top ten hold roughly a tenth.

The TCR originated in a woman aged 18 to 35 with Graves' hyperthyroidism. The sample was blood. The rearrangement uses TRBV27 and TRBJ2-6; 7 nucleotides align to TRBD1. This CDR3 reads CASRDRLSSGANVLTF. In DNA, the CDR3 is TGTGCCAGCAGGGACAGGCTGAGCTCTGGGGCCAACGTCCTGACTTTC.